This entry describes one T cell receptor (beta chain). Original handling: Amplification of reference gene primers provided the estimated nucleated cell counts. The table came from immunoSEQ multiplex PCR; TCRdb's copy has only in-frame clones and leaves some out. The V and J calls and clone size come from that table; D and trimming were worked out from the DNA. The data show 68,000 or so clones, more than 65% seen once. The sample belongs to a study of blood T cell repertoires in COVID-19. Whole-study context: The United States, Italy and Spain were the sources of the acute and convalescent COVID-19 samples.

The CDR3 has 15 residues. CDR1 and CDR2 (germline): MNHNS, SASEGT. V was shortened by 0 bases and J by 1 base, with 9 bases between the two germline ends. Sequencing input: peripheral blood. The chain recombines TRBV6-1 with TRBJ2-5; TRBD2 might be the D (6 bases). The source of this sequence is a woman in her forties or fifties with acute or convalescent COVID-19. CDR3 nucleotide sequence: TGTGCCAGCAGTGAAGCGTGGAGGGCCCAAGAGACCCAGTACTTC. Translation gives CASSEAWRAQETQYF.